Listed below are T cell receptor beta chains from one sample, sequenced in a study of T-cell memory formation after mild COVID-19. TCRdb itself ran the 5' RACE reads through MiXCR, one entry per CDR3 protein. Among 450,000 or so distinct CDR3 sequences listed, around 25% were seen once. Material: PBMCs or a T cell subset sorted from them (not recorded which). The receptors come from an adult woman who had mild COVID-19 (a few samples of this study predate the infection). Cell type and time point are not known. Each CDR3 is given without its conserved first and last residue.

TRBJ2-3	TRBV18	ASSLLLPPDTQY
TRBJ1-1	TRBV19	ASSHSLGGPNTEAF
TRBJ2-7	TRBV5-1	ASSPGRDRDYEQY
TRBJ1-1	TRBV7-2	ASSLALGWTGPKDTEAF
TRBJ2-5	TRBV28	ASSFLGYQETQY
TRBJ2-2	TRBV7-2	ASSPVAGTNTGELF
TRBJ2-3	TRBV24-1	ATSDPPRGTDTQY
TRBJ2-1	TRBV7-8	ASTLRLAGDNEQF
TRBJ2-5	TRBV12-3/TRBV12-4	ASGGLKETQY
TRBJ1-3	TRBV18	ASSQNTGSSGNTIY
TRBJ2-3	TRBV7-9	ASTPGRAVTDTQY
TRBJ2-1	TRBV4-2	ASSQGLAPYNEQF
TRBJ2-7	TRBV18	ASSPQTGNSYEQY
TRBJ1-2	TRBV2	ASSGDRVFYGYT
TRBJ2-7	TRBV27	ASSWGQGGYEQY
TRBJ2-3	TRBV29-1	SVVGPGREQRRTGLTDTQY
TRBJ1-6	TRBV7-9	ASSLEQVNSPLH
TRBJ2-2	TRBV5-5	ASTPRDYPYANTGELF
TRBJ2-2	TRBV4-2	ASSQDRHRGGELF
TRBJ2-3	TRBV9	ASSVGGGGADTQY
TRBJ2-7	TRBV5-3	ARSSERDGSSYEQY
TRBJ2-7	TRBV12-3/TRBV12-4	ASTPSNAYEQY
TRBJ2-1	TRBV12-3/TRBV12-4	ASSSTGGARRNNEQF
TRBJ1-2	TRBV28	ASSLMRGQGMYGYT
TRBJ1-1	TRBV20-1	SARERRGAGSTEAF
TRBJ2-3	TRBV7-2	ASRLVRDTQY
TRBJ2-2	TRBV10-3	ATMTGGGLTGELF
TRBJ2-7	TRBV9	ASSVVGTSSYEQY
TRBJ1-4	TRBV4-3	ASSFIGEKLF
TRBJ2-1	TRBV11-3	ASSFTGLAGGSNEQF
TRBJ1-5	TRBV20-1	SARVGGERQPQH
TRBJ2-7	TRBV15	ATMGRRSEQY
TRBJ2-7	TRBV3-2	ASSQTGTDAYEQY
TRBJ2-1	TRBV4-3	ASSQGIARYNEQF
TRBJ2-7	TRBV11-2	ASSHHRGFYEQY
TRBJ1-3	TRBV14	ASSQTRTGGRIAGNTIY
TRBJ2-1	TRBV18	ASSPRAVRNEQF
TRBJ2-2	TRBV30	AWRSAGQVNTGELF
TRBJ2-5	TRBV20-1	SAAPRALQETQY
TRBJ1-3	TRBV11-2	ASSLPPTGVGNTIY
TRBJ1-2	TRBV7-9	ASSPSLTGGRYGYT
TRBJ2-2	TRBV5-1	ASSLAIQSNTGELF
TRBJ1-2	TRBV19	ASSTNDLAGIGYT
TRBJ2-3	TRBV27	ASSPFSTDTQY
TRBJ2-3	TRBV7-8	ASSSTQASGISTDTQY
TRBJ1-5	TRBV4-1	ASSQAFGTVSNQPQH
TRBJ2-1	TRBV6-5	ASSYSHYNEQF
TRBJ2-2	TRBV5-1	ASRPGGNTGELF
TRBJ1-5	TRBV3-1	ASSQGPQTQH
TRBJ2-7	TRBV5-1	ASSPGQGKGHEQY
TRBJ2-1	TRBV6-2/TRBV6-3	ASSYSRRELFNEQF
TRBJ2-4	TRBV30	ASAGLVKNIQY
TRBJ2-5	TRBV20-1	SARGVLGKETQY
TRBJ1-3	TRBV12-3/TRBV12-4	ASSLQYGNTIY
TRBJ1-2	TRBV4-2	ASSPLAGTNDYGYT